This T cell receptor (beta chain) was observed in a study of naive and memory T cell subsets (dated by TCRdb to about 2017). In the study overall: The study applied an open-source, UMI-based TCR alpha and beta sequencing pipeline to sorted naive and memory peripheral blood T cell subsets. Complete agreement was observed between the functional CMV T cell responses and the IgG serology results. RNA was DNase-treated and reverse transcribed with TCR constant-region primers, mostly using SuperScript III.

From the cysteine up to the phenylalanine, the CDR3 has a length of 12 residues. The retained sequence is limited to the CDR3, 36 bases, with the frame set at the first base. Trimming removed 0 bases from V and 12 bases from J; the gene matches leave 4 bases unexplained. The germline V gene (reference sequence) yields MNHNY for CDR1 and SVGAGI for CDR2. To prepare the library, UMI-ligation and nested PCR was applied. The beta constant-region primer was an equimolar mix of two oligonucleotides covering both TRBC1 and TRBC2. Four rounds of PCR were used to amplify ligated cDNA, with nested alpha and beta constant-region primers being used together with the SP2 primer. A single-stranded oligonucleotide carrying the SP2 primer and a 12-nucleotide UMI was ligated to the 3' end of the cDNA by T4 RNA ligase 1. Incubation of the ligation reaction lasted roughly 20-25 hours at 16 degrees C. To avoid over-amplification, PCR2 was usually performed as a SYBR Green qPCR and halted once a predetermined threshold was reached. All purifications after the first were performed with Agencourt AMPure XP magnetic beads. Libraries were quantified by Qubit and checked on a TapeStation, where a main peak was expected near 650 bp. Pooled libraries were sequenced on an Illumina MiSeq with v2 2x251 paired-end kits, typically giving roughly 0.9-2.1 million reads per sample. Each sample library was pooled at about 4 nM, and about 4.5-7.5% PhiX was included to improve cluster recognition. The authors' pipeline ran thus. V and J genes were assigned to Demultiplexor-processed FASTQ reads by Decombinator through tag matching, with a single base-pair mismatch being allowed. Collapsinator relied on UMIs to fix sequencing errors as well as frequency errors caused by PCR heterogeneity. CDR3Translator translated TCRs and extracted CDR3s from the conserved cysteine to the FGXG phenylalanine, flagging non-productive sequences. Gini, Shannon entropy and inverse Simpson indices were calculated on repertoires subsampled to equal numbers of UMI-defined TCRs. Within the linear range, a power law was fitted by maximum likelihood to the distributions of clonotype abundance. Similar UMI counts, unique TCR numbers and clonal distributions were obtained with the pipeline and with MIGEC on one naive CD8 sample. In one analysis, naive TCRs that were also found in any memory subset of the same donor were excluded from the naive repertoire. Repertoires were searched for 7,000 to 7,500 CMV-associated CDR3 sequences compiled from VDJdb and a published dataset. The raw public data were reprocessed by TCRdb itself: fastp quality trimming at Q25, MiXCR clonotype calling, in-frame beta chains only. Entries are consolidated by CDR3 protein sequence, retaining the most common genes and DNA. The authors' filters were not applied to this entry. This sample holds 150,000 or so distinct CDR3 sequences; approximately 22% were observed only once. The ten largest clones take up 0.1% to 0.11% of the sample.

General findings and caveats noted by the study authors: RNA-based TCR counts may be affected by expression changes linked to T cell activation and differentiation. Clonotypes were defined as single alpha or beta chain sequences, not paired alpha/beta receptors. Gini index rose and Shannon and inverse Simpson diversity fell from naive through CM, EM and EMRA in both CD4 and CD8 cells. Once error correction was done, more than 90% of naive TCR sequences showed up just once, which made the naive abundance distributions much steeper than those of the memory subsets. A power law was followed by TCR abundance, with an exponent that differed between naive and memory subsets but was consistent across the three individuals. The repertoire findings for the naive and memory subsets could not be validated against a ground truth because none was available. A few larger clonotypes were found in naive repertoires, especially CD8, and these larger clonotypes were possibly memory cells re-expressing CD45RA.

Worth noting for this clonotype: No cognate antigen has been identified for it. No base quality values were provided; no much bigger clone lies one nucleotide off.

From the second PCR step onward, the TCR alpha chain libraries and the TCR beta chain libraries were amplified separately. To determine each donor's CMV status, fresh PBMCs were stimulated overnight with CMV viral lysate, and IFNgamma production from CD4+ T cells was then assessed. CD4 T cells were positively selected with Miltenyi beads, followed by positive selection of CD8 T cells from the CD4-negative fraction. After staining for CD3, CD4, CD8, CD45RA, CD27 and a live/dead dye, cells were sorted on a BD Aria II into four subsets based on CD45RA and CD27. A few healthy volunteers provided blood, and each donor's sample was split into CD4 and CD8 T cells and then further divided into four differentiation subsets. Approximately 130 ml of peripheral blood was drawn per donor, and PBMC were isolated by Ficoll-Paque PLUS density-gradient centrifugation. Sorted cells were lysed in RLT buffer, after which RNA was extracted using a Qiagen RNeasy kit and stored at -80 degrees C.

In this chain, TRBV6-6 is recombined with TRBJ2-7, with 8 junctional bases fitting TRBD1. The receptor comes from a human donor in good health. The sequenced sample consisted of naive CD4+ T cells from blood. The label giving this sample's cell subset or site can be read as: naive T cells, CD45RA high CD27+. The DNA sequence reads TGTGCCAGCAGTTACTCGGACAGGGAATCGTACTTC. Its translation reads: CASSYSDRESYF.